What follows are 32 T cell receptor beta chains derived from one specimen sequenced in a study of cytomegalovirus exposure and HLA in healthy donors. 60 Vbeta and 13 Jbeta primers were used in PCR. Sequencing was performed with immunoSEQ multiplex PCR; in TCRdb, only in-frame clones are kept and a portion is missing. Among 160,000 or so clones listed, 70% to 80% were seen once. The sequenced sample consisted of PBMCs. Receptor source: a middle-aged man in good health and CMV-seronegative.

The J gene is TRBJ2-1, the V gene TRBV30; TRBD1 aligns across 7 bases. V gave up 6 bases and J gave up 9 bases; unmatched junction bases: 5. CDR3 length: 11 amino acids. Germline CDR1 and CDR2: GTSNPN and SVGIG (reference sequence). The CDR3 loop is CACRGQGEQFF. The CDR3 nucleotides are TGTGCCTGTAGGGGGCAGGGTGAGCAGTTCTTC.

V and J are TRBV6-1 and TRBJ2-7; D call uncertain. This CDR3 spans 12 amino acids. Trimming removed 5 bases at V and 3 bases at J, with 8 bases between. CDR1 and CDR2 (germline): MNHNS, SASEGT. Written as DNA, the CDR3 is TGTGCCAGCAGTCCGACTGGCTACGAGCAGTACGTC. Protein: CASSPTGYEQYV.

The CDR3 here is CASSQLQGGKRAYTF. CDR3 nucleotide sequence: TGTGCCAGCAGCCAATTACAGGGGGGAAAGAGGGCCTACACCTTC. The genes are TRBV4-2 and TRBJ1-2, with 8 bases identical to TRBD1. This CDR3 region has 15 residues. CDR1 is LGHNA and CDR2 is YNFKEQ in the germline V gene. Unmatched junction bases numbered 12, after V lost 2 bases and J lost 10 bases.

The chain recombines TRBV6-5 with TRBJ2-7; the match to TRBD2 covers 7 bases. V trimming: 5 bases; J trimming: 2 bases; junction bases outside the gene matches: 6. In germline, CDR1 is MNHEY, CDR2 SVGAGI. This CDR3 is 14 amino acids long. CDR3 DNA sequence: TGTGCCAGCAGTCCCTCGGGAGGCCCCTACGAGCAGTACTTC. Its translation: CASSPSGGPYEQYF.

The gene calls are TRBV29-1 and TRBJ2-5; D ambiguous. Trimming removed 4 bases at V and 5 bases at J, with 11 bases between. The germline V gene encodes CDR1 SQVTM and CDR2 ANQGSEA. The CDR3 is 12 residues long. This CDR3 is CSVVIVWETQYF. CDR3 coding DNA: TGCAGCGTTGTGATAGTCTGGGAGACCCAGTACTTC.

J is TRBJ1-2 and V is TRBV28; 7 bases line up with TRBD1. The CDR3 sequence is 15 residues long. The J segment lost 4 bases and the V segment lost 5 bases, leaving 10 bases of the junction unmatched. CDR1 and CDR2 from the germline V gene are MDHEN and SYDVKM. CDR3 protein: CASSGTGEQGYGYTF. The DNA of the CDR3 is TGTGCCAGCAGTGGAACAGGGGAACAGGGCTATGGCTACACCTTC.

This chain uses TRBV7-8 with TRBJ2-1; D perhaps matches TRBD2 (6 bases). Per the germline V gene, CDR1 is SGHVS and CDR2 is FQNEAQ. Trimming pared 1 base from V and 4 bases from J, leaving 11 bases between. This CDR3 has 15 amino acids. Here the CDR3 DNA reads TGTGCCAGCAGCTTAGGTGCGGGACGGTACAATGAGCAGTTCTTC. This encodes CASSLGAGRYNEQFF.

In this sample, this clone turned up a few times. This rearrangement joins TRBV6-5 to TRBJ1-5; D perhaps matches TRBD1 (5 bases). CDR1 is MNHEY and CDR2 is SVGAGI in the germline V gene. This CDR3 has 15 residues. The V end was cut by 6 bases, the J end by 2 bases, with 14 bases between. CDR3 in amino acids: CASSPGGDGNQPQHF. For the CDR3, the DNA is TGTGCCAGCAGCCCGGGAGGGGACGGCAATCAGCCCCAGCATTTT.

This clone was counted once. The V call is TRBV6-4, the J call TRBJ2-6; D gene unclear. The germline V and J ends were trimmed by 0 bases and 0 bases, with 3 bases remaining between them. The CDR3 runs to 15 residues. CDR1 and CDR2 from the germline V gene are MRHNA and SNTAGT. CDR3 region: CASSDSHSGANVLTF. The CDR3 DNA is TGTGCCAGCAGTGACTCACACTCTGGGGCCAACGTCCTGACTTTC.

The CDR3 here is CASSEGTSGISNNEQFF. The DNA for the CDR3 is TGTGCCAGCAGTGAAGGGACTAGCGGTATTTCCAACAATGAGCAGTTCTTC. The V gene is TRBV6-4, the J gene TRBJ2-1; TRBD2 matches 11 bases. Germline V CDR1 and CDR2: MRHNA, SNTAGT. J was trimmed by 5 bases and V by 3 bases; bases with no gene match: 9. The CDR3 is 17 amino acids.

In DNA form, the CDR3 reads TGTGCCAGCATAAGACACGGTAGCACAGATACGCAGTATTTT. Protein sequence: CASIRHGSTDTQYF. V usage is TRBV28 and J usage is TRBJ2-3, with no clear D. In germline, CDR1 is MDHEN, CDR2 SYDVKM. CDR3 length equals 14 residues. Trimming pared 7 bases from V and 0 bases from J, leaving 11 bases between.

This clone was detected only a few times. The CDR3 loop reads CASSQNRRSYGYTF. CDR3 sequence (DNA): TGTGCCAGCAGCCAAAACCGCAGATCCTATGGCTACACCTTC. The J gene is TRBJ1-2, the V gene TRBV14; no firm D call. The V and J ends lost 2 bases and 4 bases respectively, with 11 bases between them. Germline-derived CDR1 and CDR2 are SGHDN and FVKESK. This CDR3 has 14 residues. Complete variable domain (other parts from reference TRBV14 and TRBJ1-2): EAGVTQFPSHSVIEKGQTVTLRCDPISGHDNLYWYRRVMGKEIKFLLHFVKESKQDESGMPNNRFLAERTGGTYSTLKVQPAELEDSGVYFCASSQNRRSYGYTFGSGTRLTVV.

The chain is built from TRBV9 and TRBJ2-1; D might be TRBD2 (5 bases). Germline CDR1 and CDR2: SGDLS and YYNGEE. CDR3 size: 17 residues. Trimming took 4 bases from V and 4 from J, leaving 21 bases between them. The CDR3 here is CASSLSRDHPRYNEQFF. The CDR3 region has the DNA TGTGCCAGCAGCCTAAGCCGGGATCACCCTCGGTACAATGAGCAGTTCTTC. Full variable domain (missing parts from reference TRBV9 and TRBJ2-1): DSGVTQTPKHLITATGQRVTLRCSPRSGDLSVYWYQQSLDQGLQFLIQYYNGEERAKGNILERFSAQQFPDLHSELNLSSLELGDSALYFCASSLSRDHPRYNEQFFGPGTRLTVL.

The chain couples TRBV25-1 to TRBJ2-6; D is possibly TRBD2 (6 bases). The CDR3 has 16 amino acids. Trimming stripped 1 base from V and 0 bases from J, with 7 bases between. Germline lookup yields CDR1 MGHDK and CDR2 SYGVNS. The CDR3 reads CASSESGASGANVLTF. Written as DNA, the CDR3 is TGTGCCAGCAGTGAATCGGGAGCCTCTGGGGCCAACGTCCTGACTTTC.

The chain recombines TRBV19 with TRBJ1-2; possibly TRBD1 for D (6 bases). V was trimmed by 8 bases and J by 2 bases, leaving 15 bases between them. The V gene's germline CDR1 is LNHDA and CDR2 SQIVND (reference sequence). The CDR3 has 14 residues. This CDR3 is CASSEGRGNYGYTF. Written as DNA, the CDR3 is TGTGCCAGTTCTGAGGGCAGGGGAAACTATGGCTACACCTTC.

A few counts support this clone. As DNA, the CDR3 is TGTGCCAGCAGCTCGGGACAGCGCTCCTACGAGCAGTACGTC. Translation gives CASSSGQRSYEQYV. The chain couples TRBV5-6 to TRBJ2-7; 7 bases fit TRBD1. The germline V gene encodes CDR1 SGHDT and CDR2 YYEEEE. The CDR3 is 14 residues long. V dropped 3 bases and J dropped 0; count of bases not matched to a gene: 3.

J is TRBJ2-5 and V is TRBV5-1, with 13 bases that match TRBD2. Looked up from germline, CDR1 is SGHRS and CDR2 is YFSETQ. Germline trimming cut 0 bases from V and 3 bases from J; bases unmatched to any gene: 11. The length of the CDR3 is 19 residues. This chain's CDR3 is CASSLDPGLAGSGKETQYF. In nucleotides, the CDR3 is TGCGCCAGCAGCTTGGACCCGGGACTAGCGGGATCTGGAAAAGAGACCCAGTACTTC.

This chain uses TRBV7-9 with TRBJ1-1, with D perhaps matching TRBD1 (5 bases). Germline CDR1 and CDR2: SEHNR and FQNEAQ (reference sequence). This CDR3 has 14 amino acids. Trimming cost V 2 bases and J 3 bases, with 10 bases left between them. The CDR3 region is CASSLLGDYTEAFF. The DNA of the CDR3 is TGTGCCAGCAGCTTATTAGGGGACTACACTGAAGCTTTCTTT.

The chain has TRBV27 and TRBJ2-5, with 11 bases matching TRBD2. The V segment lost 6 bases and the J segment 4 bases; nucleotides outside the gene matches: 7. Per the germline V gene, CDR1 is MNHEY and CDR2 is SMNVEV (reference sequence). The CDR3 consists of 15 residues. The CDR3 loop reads CASRRLAGGRETQYF. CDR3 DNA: TGTGCCAGCAGAAGGCTAGCGGGAGGCCGAGAGACCCAGTACTTC.

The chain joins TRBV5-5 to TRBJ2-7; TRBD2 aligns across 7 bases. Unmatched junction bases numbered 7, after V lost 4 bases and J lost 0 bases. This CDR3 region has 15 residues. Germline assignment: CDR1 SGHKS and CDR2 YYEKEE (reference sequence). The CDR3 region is CASSGGEGSSYEQYF. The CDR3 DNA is TGTGCCAGCAGCGGGGGGGAGGGGAGCTCCTACGAGCAGTACTTC. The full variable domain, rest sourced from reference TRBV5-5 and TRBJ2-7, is DAGVTQSPTHLIKTRGQQVTLRCSPISGHKSVSWYQQVLGQGPQFIFQYYEKEERGRGNFPDRFSARQFPNYSSELNVNALLLGDSALYLCASSGGEGSSYEQYFGPGTRLTVT.

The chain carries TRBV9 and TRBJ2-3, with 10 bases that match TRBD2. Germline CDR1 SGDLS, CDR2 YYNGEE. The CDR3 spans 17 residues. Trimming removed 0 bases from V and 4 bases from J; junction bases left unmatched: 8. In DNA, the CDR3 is TGTGCCAGCAGCGTAGTGGTTCTAGCGGGAGTGGCAGATACGCAGTATTTT. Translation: CASSVVVLAGVADTQYF.

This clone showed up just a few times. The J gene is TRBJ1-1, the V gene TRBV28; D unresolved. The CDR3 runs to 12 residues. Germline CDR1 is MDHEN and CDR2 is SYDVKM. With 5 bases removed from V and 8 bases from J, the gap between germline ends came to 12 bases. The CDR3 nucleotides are TGTGCCAGCAGTGCGGCGTCTCGGGAAGCTTTCTTT. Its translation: CASSAASREAFF.

Written as DNA, the CDR3 is TGTGCCAGCAGTTTAGGACAGATGAGCTCCTACGAGCAGTACTTC. Its translation is CASSLGQMSSYEQYF. V and J are TRBV27 and TRBJ2-7; TRBD1 might be the D (6 bases). Germline CDR1 MNHEY, CDR2 SMNVEV (reference sequence). The V end lost 2 bases, the J end lost 0 bases, and 11 bases lay between the germline ends. This CDR3 is built from 15 residues.

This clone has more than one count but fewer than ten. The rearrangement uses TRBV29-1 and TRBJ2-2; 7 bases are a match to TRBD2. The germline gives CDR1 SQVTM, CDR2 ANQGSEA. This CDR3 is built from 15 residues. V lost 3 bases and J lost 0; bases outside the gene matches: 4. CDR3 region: CSVEEGLTNTGELFF. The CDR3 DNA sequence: TGCAGCGTTGAGGAGGGACTAACGAACACCGGGGAGCTGTTTTTT.

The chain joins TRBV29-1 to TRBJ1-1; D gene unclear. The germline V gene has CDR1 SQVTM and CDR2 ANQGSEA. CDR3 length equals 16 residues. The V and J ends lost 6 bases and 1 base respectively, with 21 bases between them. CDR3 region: CSVGGQPGERNTEAFF. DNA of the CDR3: TGCAGCGTGGGCGGGCAGCCTGGGGAGAGGAACACTGAAGCTTTCTTT. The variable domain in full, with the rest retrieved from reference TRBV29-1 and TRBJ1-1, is SAVISQKPSRDICQRGTSLTIQCQVDSQVTMMFWYRQQPGQSLTLIATANQGSEATYESGFVIDKFPISRPNLTFSTLTVSNMSPEDSSIYLCSVGGQPGERNTEAFFGQGTRLTVV.

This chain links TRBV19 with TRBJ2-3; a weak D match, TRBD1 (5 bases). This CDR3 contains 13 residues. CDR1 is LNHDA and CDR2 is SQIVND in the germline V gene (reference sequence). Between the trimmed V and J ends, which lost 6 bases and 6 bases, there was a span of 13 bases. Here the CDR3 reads CASSPRQRDTQYF. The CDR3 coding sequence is TGTGCCAGTAGCCCCCGACAGAGGGATACGCAGTATTTT.

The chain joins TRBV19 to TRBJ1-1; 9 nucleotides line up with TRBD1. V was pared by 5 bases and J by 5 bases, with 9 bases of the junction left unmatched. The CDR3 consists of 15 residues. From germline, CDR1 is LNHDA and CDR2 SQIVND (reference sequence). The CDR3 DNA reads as TGTGCCAGTAGTCCCCCACAGGGGGCTGCGACTGAAGCTTTCTTT. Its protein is CASSPPQGAATEAFF. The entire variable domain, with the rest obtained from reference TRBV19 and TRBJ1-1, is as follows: DGGITQSPKYLFRKEGQNVTLSCEQNLNHDAMYWYRQDPGQGLRLIYYSQIVNDFQKGDIAEGYSVSREKKESFPLTVTSAQKNPTAFYLCASSPPQGAATEAFFGQGTRLTVV.

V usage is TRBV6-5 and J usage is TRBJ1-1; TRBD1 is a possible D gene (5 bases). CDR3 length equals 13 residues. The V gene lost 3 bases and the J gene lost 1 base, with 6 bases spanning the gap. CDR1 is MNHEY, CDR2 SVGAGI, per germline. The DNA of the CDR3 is TGTGCCAGCAGTTATACAGGGAACACTGAAGCTTTCTTT. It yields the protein CASSYTGNTEAFF.

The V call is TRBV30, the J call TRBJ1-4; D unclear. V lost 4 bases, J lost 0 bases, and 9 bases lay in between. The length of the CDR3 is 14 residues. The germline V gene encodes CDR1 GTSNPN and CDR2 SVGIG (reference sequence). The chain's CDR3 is CAWTLGSTNEKLFF. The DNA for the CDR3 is TGTGCCTGGACCTTGGGCTCAACTAATGAAAAACTGTTTTTT.

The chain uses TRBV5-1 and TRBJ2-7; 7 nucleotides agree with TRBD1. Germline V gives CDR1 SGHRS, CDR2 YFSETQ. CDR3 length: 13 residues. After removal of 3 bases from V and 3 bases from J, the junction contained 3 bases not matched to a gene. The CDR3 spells CASSWGTVYEQYF. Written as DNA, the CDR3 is TGCGCCAGCAGCTGGGGGACAGTCTACGAGCAGTACTTC.

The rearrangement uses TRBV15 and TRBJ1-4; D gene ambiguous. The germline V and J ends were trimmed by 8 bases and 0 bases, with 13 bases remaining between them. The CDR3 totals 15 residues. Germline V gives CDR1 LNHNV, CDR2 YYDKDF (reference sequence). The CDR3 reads CATGEDMATNEKLFF. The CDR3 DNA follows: TGTGCCACCGGAGAGGATATGGCAACTAATGAAAAACTGTTTTTT.

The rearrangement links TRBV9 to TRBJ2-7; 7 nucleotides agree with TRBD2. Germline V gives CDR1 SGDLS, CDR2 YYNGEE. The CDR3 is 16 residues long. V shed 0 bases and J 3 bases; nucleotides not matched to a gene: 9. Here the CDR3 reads CASSVGGGSPLYEQYF. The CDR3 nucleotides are TGTGCCAGCAGCGTAGGTGGCGGGAGCCCTCTCTACGAGCAGTACTTC. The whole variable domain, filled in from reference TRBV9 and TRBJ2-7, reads DSGVTQTPKHLITATGQRVTLRCSPRSGDLSVYWYQQSLDQGLQFLIQYYNGEERAKGNILERFSAQQFPDLHSELNLSSLELGDSALYFCASSVGGGSPLYEQYFGPGTRLTVT.